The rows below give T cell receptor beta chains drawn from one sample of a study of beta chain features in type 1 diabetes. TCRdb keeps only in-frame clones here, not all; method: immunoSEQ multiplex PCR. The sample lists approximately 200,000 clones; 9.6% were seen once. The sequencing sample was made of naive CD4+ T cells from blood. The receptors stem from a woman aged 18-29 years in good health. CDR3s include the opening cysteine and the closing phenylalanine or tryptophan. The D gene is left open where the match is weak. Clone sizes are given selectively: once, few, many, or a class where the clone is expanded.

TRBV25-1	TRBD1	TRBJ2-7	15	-	TGTGCCAGCAGCCGATGGACAGGGGGCTTCTACGAGCAGTACTTC	CASSRWTGGFYEQYF
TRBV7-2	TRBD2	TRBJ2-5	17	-	TGTGCCAGCAGCTTAGGGACTAGCGGGGGGACCCAAGAGACCCAGTACTTC	CASSLGTSGGTQETQYF
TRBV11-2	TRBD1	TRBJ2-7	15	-	TGTGCCAGCAGGGCTGCCGGGACAGTCACCTACGAGCAGTACTTC	CASRAAGTVTYEQYF
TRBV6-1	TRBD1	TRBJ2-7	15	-	TGTGCCAGCAGTCCCCGACAGGGGCTAAACTACGAGCAGTACTTC	CASSPRQGLNYEQYF
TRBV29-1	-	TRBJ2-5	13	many	TGCAGCGTCCCGGGGGTGGGACAAGAGACCCAGTACTTC	CSVPGVGQETQYF
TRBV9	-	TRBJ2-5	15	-	TGTGCCAGCAGCGGAGGCAGGGCGCCGGGTGAGACCCAGTACTTC	CASSGGRAPGETQYF
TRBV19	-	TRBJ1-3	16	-	TGTGCCAGTAGTTCAGGGCGACAGGCCTCTGGAAACACCATATATTTT	CASSSGRQASGNTIYF
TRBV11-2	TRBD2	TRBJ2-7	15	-	TGTGCCAGCAGCTTACAGGGGACTAGCTCCTACGAGCAGTACTTC	CASSLQGTSSYEQYF
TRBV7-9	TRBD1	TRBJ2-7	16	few	TGTGCCAGCAGCCCACGCCGGGACAGGGTGGGTTACGAGCAGTACTTC	CASSPRRDRVGYEQYF
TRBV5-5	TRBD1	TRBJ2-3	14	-	TGTGCCAGCAGCTGGGGACAGCCCACAGATACGCAGTATTTT	CASSWGQPTDTQYF
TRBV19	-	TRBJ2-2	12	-	TGTGCCAGTAGTATTGTAGTGGGGGAGCTGTTTTTT	CASSIVVGELFF
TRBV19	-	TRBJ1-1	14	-	TGTGCCAGTAGTATAAGGACAGCCTTCACTGAAGCTTTCTTT	CASSIRTAFTEAFF
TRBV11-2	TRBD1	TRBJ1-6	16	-	TGTGCCAGCAGCTACCGAGGGAAGGGGGCTAATTCACCCCTCCACTTT	CASSYRGKGANSPLHF
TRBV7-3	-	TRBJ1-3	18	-	TGTGCCAGCAGCTTAACTGGGGTTAACAGGGCAGGAGGAAACACCATATATTTT	CASSLTGVNRAGGNTIYF
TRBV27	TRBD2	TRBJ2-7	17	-	TGTGCCCGCTGCCGAAATCGGACTAGCGGGAGATCCTACGAGCAGTACTTC	CARCRNRTSGRSYEQYF
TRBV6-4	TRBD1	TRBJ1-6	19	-	TGTGCCAGCAGTGAGACCGGGACAGGGGGCGCGTCCTATAATTCACCCCTCCACTTT	CASSETGTGGASYNSPLHF
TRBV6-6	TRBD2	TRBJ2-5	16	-	TGTGCCAGCAGCCCGGGACTAGCGGGGACGCCAGGGACCCAGTACTTC	CASSPGLAGTPGTQYF
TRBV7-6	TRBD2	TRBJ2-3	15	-	TGTGCCAGCAGCCCATTGGCGGGAGGGGGAGATACGCAGTATTTT	CASSPLAGGGDTQYF
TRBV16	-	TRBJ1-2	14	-	TGTGCCAGCAGCCAACAACCGGTAGACTATGGCTACACCTTC	CASSQQPVDYGYTF
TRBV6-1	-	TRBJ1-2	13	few	TGTGCCAGCAGTAAAGACTACGACTATGGCTACACCTTC	CASSKDYDYGYTF
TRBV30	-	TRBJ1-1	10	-	TGTGCCTGGAGCTCAGGGCAAGCTTTCTTT	CAWSSGQAFF
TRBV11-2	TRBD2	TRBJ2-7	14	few	TGTGCCAGCAGCTACGAAGCGGGATCCTACGAGCAGTACTTC	CASSYEAGSYEQYF
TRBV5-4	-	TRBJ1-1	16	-	TGTGCCAGCAGCTTGGATACAGGGCAGCCCCACACTGAAGCTTTCTTT	CASSLDTGQPHTEAFF
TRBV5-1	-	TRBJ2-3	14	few	TGCGCCACCGGAGACAGCGTCAACACAGATACGCAGTATTTT	CATGDSVNTDTQYF
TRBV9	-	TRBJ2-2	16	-	TGTGCCAGCAGCGCCCAAATCCAGACGAACACCGGGGAGCTGTTTTTT	CASSAQIQTNTGELFF
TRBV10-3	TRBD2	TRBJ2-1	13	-	TGTGCCATCGGACTAGCGGGTAACAATGAGCAGTTCTTC	CAIGLAGNNEQFF
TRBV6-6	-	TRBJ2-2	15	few	TGTGCCAGCAGTTACGATGGAGGGGCTCCCGGGGAGCTGTTTTTT	CASSYDGGAPGELFF
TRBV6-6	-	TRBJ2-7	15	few	TGTGCCAGCAGTTACGACTCCCTGACCTCCTACGAGCAGTACTTC	CASSYDSLTSYEQYF
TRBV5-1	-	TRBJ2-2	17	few	TGCGCCAGCAGCTTAAGCGGAATACACATAGGGATCGGGGAGCTGTTTTTT	CASSLSGIHIGIGELFF
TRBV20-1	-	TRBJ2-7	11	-	TGCAGTGCTGAAAGGACTGGCGAGCAGTACTTC	CSAERTGEQYF
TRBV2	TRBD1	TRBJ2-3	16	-	TGTGCCAGCAAGCCGAACGGACAGGGTCCAGGTGATACGCAGTATTTT	CASKPNGQGPGDTQYF
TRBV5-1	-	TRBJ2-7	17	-	TGCGCCAGCAGCTTGGGCGCCGCGGGCCGGTTAGGGGGCGAGCAGTACTTC	CASSLGAAGRLGGEQYF
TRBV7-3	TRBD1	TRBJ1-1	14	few	TGTGCCAGCAGCAGCCCTGACAGGGGCACTGAAGCTTTCTTT	CASSSPDRGTEAFF
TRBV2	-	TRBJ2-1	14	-	TGTGCCACGGGGGTCTTTGGGGCTGGCGATGAGCAGTTCTTC	CATGVFGAGDEQFF
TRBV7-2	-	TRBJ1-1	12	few	TGTGCCAGCGCAAAGGGGCATACAGAAGCTTTCTTT	CASAKGHTEAFF
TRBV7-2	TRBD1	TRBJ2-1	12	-	TGTGCCAGCAGCGGGACAGGGTATGAGCAGTTCTTC	CASSGTGYEQFF